A selection of T cell receptor beta chains follows, all from one sample in a study of human T cells and chemical hapten exposure. TCRdb processed the RACE reads anew with MiXCR; each CDR3 protein has one entry. The profile covers roughly 130,000 distinct CDR3 sequences, with approximately 9% appearing a single time and approximately 2% taken by the ten largest. The sample consisted of whole blood. Source of these receptors: a male donor in good health. Some clones in this sample may be carry-over from other donors' samples. Each CDR3 is given with its conserved first and last residue. The order of the fields is D gene, J gene, V gene, clone size, CDR3 DNA, CDR3 protein. D genes are given only for firm matches. Some rows have no size entry. The others give once, few or many, or a class for an expanded clone.

d_gene: .
j_gene: TRBJ2-5
v_gene: TRBV5-1
abundance: few
CDR3nt: TGCGCCAGCAGCTCCCCCGCGATGGGGACCCAGTACTTC
CDR3aa: CASSSPAMGTQYF

d_gene: .
j_gene: TRBJ2-1
v_gene: TRBV6-5
abundance: .
CDR3nt: TGTGCCAGCAGTTACGGGGGGGGGCAAGATGAGCAGTTCTTC
CDR3aa: CASSYGGGQDEQFF

d_gene: TRBD2
j_gene: TRBJ2-1
v_gene: TRBV7-8
abundance: few
CDR3nt: TGTGCCAGTTCCCCCGGGACTAGCGGGATACAGTTCTTC
CDR3aa: CASSPGTSGIQFF

d_gene: TRBD2
j_gene: TRBJ2-2
v_gene: TRBV10-3
abundance: .
CDR3nt: TGTGCCATCAGCGATACCGGGACTAGCGGGGGGGCCATCACCGGGGAGCTGTTTTTT
CDR3aa: CAISDTGTSGGAITGELFF

d_gene: TRBD2
j_gene: TRBJ2-2
v_gene: TRBV7-9
abundance: many
CDR3nt: TGTGCCAGCAGCCCGACTAGCGGGAGATATACCGGGGAGCTGTTTTTT
CDR3aa: CASSPTSGRYTGELFF

d_gene: TRBD1
j_gene: TRBJ1-2
v_gene: TRBV12-5
abundance: .
CDR3nt: TGTGCTAGTGGTTTATCGATGGGGACAGGTGGGAATGGCTACACCTTC
CDR3aa: CASGLSMGTGGNGYTF

d_gene: .
j_gene: TRBJ2-2
v_gene: TRBV12-3/TRBV12-4
abundance: .
CDR3nt: TGTGCCAGCAGTTTGGGGGGGGCCCCGAACACCGGGGAGCTGTTTTTT
CDR3aa: CASSLGGAPNTGELFF

d_gene: .
j_gene: TRBJ2-3
v_gene: TRBV19
abundance: few
CDR3nt: TGTGCCAGTAGTATAGATCTCAGGGCCAGCACAGATACGCAGTATTTT
CDR3aa: CASSIDLRASTDTQYF

d_gene: TRBD1
j_gene: TRBJ2-1
v_gene: TRBV28
abundance: many
CDR3nt: TGTGCCAGCACCTCTACTGTACAGGGGGGAAAGGGTTTC
CDR3aa: CASTSTVQGGKGF

d_gene: .
j_gene: TRBJ2-1
v_gene: TRBV20-1
abundance: many
CDR3nt: TGCAGTGCGACAGGAGGGTGGCACAATGAGCAGTTCTTC
CDR3aa: CSATGGWHNEQFF

d_gene: .
j_gene: TRBJ1-2
v_gene: TRBV29-1
abundance: many
CDR3nt: TGCAGCGCCGAGCAGGCTCTAGGTGGCTACACCTTC
CDR3aa: CSAEQALGGYTF

d_gene: TRBD1
j_gene: TRBJ2-7
v_gene: TRBV19
abundance: many
CDR3nt: TGTGCCAGTACTCCTCCGGGACAGGAGGGCGAGCAGTACTTC
CDR3aa: CASTPPGQEGEQYF

d_gene: .
j_gene: TRBJ2-3
v_gene: TRBV14
abundance: .
CDR3nt: TGTGCCAGCAGCCAAGATGCAGATAGGGATACGCAGTATTTT
CDR3aa: CASSQDADRDTQYF

d_gene: .
j_gene: TRBJ2-3
v_gene: TRBV5-1
abundance: few
CDR3nt: TGCGCCAGCAGCCCGTACAGGGCACGGCTCACAGATACGCAGTATTTT
CDR3aa: CASSPYRARLTDTQYF

d_gene: .
j_gene: TRBJ2-2
v_gene: TRBV10-3
abundance: many
CDR3nt: TGTGCCATCTCGGCCGGCCCCCCGACCACCGGGGAGCTGTTTTTT
CDR3aa: CAISAGPPTTGELFF

d_gene: TRBD2
j_gene: TRBJ2-3
v_gene: TRBV5-1
abundance: many
CDR3nt: TGCGCCAGCAGCTTATTGGGGGGGATCACAGATACGCAGTATTTT
CDR3aa: CASSLLGGITDTQYF

d_gene: TRBD1
j_gene: TRBJ2-2
v_gene: TRBV11-2
abundance: .
CDR3nt: TGTGCCAGCAGCTTCAACAGGGGGACCGGGGAGCTGTTTTTT
CDR3aa: CASSFNRGTGELFF

d_gene: .
j_gene: TRBJ1-5
v_gene: TRBV6-5
abundance: many
CDR3nt: TGTGCCAGCAGTTTCAGGGGTACCAATCAGCCCCAGCATTTT
CDR3aa: CASSFRGTNQPQHF

d_gene: .
j_gene: TRBJ2-1
v_gene: TRBV20-1
abundance: few
CDR3nt: TGCAGTGCCACACCTGACTCCTACAATGAGCAGTTCTTC
CDR3aa: CSATPDSYNEQFF

d_gene: TRBD1
j_gene: TRBJ1-1
v_gene: TRBV5-1
abundance: .
CDR3nt: TGCGCCAGCAGCATGACAGGGTATACTGAAGCTTTCTTT
CDR3aa: CASSMTGYTEAFF

d_gene: TRBD2
j_gene: TRBJ2-3
v_gene: TRBV20-1
abundance: many
CDR3nt: TGCAGTGCTAGACTCCCTACTAGCGGGAGGGCAAATACGCAGTATTTT
CDR3aa: CSARLPTSGRANTQYF

d_gene: .
j_gene: TRBJ1-5
v_gene: TRBV27
abundance: .
CDR3nt: TGTGCCAGCAGTTTATCCTCGCTCGGCAGCAATCAGCCCCAGCATTTT
CDR3aa: CASSLSSLGSNQPQHF

d_gene: .
j_gene: TRBJ2-3
v_gene: TRBV7-7
abundance: many
CDR3nt: TGTGCCAGCAGCCTAGAAGAAGATACGCAGTATTTT
CDR3aa: CASSLEEDTQYF

d_gene: TRBD1
j_gene: TRBJ1-2
v_gene: TRBV27
abundance: .
CDR3nt: TGTGCCAGCAGTTCAACTCCGGGACAGGGGAGTGATGGCTACACCTTC
CDR3aa: CASSSTPGQGSDGYTF

d_gene: .
j_gene: TRBJ2-1
v_gene: TRBV2
abundance: many
CDR3nt: TGTGCCAGCAGTCGACTCGTCCAGTTCTTC
CDR3aa: CASSRLVQFF

d_gene: TRBD1
j_gene: TRBJ1-6
v_gene: TRBV20-1
abundance: few
CDR3nt: TGCAGTGCTAGAGAAAAGGGGGCAAGGGGGCGGCTCAATTCACCCCTCCACTTT
CDR3aa: CSAREKGARGRLNSPLHF

d_gene: .
j_gene: TRBJ1-1
v_gene: TRBV20-1
abundance: .
CDR3nt: TGCAGTGCTAGAGATCGTCGTAGGGGGACGCCTGAAGCTTTCTTT
CDR3aa: CSARDRRRGTPEAFF

d_gene: .
j_gene: TRBJ1-6
v_gene: TRBV27
abundance: few
CDR3nt: TGTGCCAGCAGTTCTAACAGGGATTCACCCCTCCACTTT
CDR3aa: CASSSNRDSPLHF

d_gene: .
j_gene: TRBJ2-1
v_gene: TRBV7-3
abundance: few
CDR3nt: TGTGCCAGCAGCTTAGAGAACCCGGTGGATGAGCAGTTCTTC
CDR3aa: CASSLENPVDEQFF

d_gene: TRBD1
j_gene: TRBJ1-6
v_gene: TRBV5-4
abundance: many
CDR3nt: TGTGCCAGCAGCTGGAATACAGGGGGCTCCCCAAATTCACCCCTCCACTTT
CDR3aa: CASSWNTGGSPNSPLHF

d_gene: .
j_gene: TRBJ2-1
v_gene: TRBV20-1
abundance: .
CDR3nt: TGCAGTGCTAGAGATCTCACTAATGAGCAGTTCTTC
CDR3aa: CSARDLTNEQFF

d_gene: TRBD2
j_gene: TRBJ2-4
v_gene: TRBV12-3/TRBV12-4
abundance: .
CDR3nt: TGTGCCAGCAGAACTAGCGGACTAGCCAAAAACATTCAGTACTTC
CDR3aa: CASRTSGLAKNIQYF

d_gene: .
j_gene: TRBJ1-2
v_gene: TRBV2
abundance: many
CDR3nt: TGTGCCAGCAGCGCCGGGCAACCGTTCGGCTACACCTTC
CDR3aa: CASSAGQPFGYTF

d_gene: .
j_gene: TRBJ2-3
v_gene: TRBV11-3
abundance: few
CDR3nt: TGTGCCAGCAGCCGCAGTCTTCCAGATACGCAGTATTTT
CDR3aa: CASSRSLPDTQYF

d_gene: .
j_gene: TRBJ1-1
v_gene: TRBV7-9
abundance: few
CDR3nt: TGTGCCAGCAGCTTAGATGGCGGTGAAGGGACTGAAGCTTTCTTT
CDR3aa: CASSLDGGEGTEAFF

d_gene: TRBD2
j_gene: TRBJ2-7
v_gene: TRBV20-1
abundance: few
CDR3nt: TGCAGTGCTCGCTCCGGGACTAGCGGAACCTACGAGCAGTACTTC
CDR3aa: CSARSGTSGTYEQYF

d_gene: .
j_gene: TRBJ2-1
v_gene: TRBV6-5
abundance: .
CDR3nt: TGTGCCAGCAGATACAGTGAGGGGGGCTCCTACAATGAGCAGTTCTTC
CDR3aa: CASRYSEGGSYNEQFF

d_gene: .
j_gene: TRBJ2-5
v_gene: TRBV3-1
abundance: many
CDR3nt: TGTGCCAGCAGCCATCCCTACGGGCAAGAGACCCAGTACTTC
CDR3aa: CASSHPYGQETQYF

d_gene: TRBD2
j_gene: TRBJ2-1
v_gene: TRBV4-3
abundance: few
CDR3nt: TGCGCCAGCAGCCAAGACAGCGGGGGCCTCGATGAGCAGTTCTTC
CDR3aa: CASSQDSGGLDEQFF

d_gene: TRBD2
j_gene: TRBJ2-7
v_gene: TRBV4-1
abundance: many
CDR3nt: TGCGCCAGCAGCCAAGTCGGGGGTCGTAAGCGGGAGGGTCCCTACGAGCAGTACTTC
CDR3aa: CASSQVGGRKREGPYEQYF

d_gene: TRBD1
j_gene: TRBJ2-1
v_gene: TRBV6-4
abundance: .
CDR3nt: TGTGCCAGCAGTGACCCCGGGACAGGGGTCAATGAGCAGTTCTTC
CDR3aa: CASSDPGTGVNEQFF

d_gene: TRBD1
j_gene: TRBJ2-2
v_gene: TRBV6-5
abundance: many
CDR3nt: TGTGCCAGCAGTTACTCGACAGGGATCACCGGGGAGCTGTTTTTT
CDR3aa: CASSYSTGITGELFF

d_gene: TRBD1
j_gene: TRBJ1-3
v_gene: TRBV16
abundance: few
CDR3nt: TGTGCCAGCAGCCAGCTTGACAGGGGGCCTGGAAACACCATATATTTT
CDR3aa: CASSQLDRGPGNTIYF

d_gene: .
j_gene: TRBJ2-7
v_gene: TRBV29-1
abundance: few
CDR3nt: TGCAGCGTTGAAGTTCGGGACTACGAGCAGTACTTC
CDR3aa: CSVEVRDYEQYF

d_gene: TRBD2
j_gene: TRBJ2-7
v_gene: TRBV4-2
abundance: many
CDR3nt: TGTGCCAGCAGCCAAGATCTAGCGGGAGCTTTCGAGCAGTACTTC
CDR3aa: CASSQDLAGAFEQYF

d_gene: TRBD1
j_gene: TRBJ2-1
v_gene: TRBV6-2/TRBV6-3
abundance: .
CDR3nt: TGTGCCAGCAGTTACACGATGGACAGGGGTGATTCCGATGAGCAGTTCTTC
CDR3aa: CASSYTMDRGDSDEQFF

d_gene: .
j_gene: TRBJ2-5
v_gene: TRBV11-2
abundance: .
CDR3nt: TGTGCCAGCAGCCTGGGGAACATCCAAGAGACCCAGTACTTC
CDR3aa: CASSLGNIQETQYF

d_gene: .
j_gene: TRBJ2-7
v_gene: TRBV4-1
abundance: many
CDR3nt: TGCGCCAGCAGCCAAGACAACGGGATCCTCTACGAGCAGTACTTC
CDR3aa: CASSQDNGILYEQYF

d_gene: .
j_gene: TRBJ2-7
v_gene: TRBV20-1
abundance: .
CDR3nt: TGCAGTGCCCTGACGGGATCCTACGAGCAGTACTTC
CDR3aa: CSALTGSYEQYF

d_gene: TRBD1
j_gene: TRBJ2-7
v_gene: TRBV6-6
abundance: few
CDR3nt: TGTGCCAGCAGTTACCCCGAAGGGACAGGGGCGATCGAGCAGTACTTC
CDR3aa: CASSYPEGTGAIEQYF

d_gene: TRBD2
j_gene: TRBJ2-2
v_gene: TRBV7-2
abundance: .
CDR3nt: TGTGCCAGCAGCTCTAGACCGGGGGGAGGTCACACCGGGGAGCTGTTTTTT
CDR3aa: CASSSRPGGGHTGELFF

d_gene: .
j_gene: TRBJ1-5
v_gene: TRBV6-1
abundance: .
CDR3nt: TGTGCCAGCAGTGGGGGAGACAGTTGGAATCAGCCCCAGCATTTT
CDR3aa: CASSGGDSWNQPQHF

d_gene: .
j_gene: TRBJ2-5
v_gene: TRBV13
abundance: few
CDR3nt: TGTGCCAGCAGCTTAGGACCCGGCTTGAAGACCCAGTACTTC
CDR3aa: CASSLGPGLKTQYF

d_gene: TRBD1
j_gene: TRBJ1-3
v_gene: TRBV28
abundance: once
CDR3nt: TGTGCCAGCAGTTCGACAGGGGAGTATGGAAACACCATATATTTT
CDR3aa: CASSSTGEYGNTIYF

d_gene: .
j_gene: TRBJ2-5
v_gene: TRBV20-1
abundance: .
CDR3nt: TGCAGTGCTCCGGACTGGTTAGAGACCCAGTACTTC
CDR3aa: CSAPDWLETQYF